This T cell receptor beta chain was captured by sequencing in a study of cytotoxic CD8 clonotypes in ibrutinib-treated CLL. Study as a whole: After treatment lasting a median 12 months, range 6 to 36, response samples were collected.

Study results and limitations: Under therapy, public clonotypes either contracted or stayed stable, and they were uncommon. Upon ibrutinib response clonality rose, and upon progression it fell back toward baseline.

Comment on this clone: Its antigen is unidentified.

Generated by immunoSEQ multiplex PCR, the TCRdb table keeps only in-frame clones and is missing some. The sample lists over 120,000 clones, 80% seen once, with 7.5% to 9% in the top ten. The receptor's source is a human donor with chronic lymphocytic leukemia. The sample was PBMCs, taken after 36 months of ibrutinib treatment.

The CDR3 DNA is TGTGCCAGCACCATAACAAGGGGGCGATCCGAAAAACTGTTTTTT. Its protein product is CASTITRGRSEKLFF. This chain joins TRBV6-1 and TRBJ1-4, with 7 bases matching TRBD1. Germline V CDR1 and CDR2: MNHNS, SASEGT. Losses at the gene ends were 7 bases for V and 8 bases for J; bases not matched to a gene: 13. This CDR3 comprises 15 residues.